The 17 T cell receptor beta chains presented below share a single source sample, sequenced in a study of control samples from healthy donors and cancer patients. Libraries were prepared by immunoSEQ multiplex PCR; TCRdb keeps only in-frame clonotypes and omits some of them. The sample has some 130,000 clones; less than 95% are singletons. The sample comprised blood. These receptors came from a man aged 18 to 29 in good health.

The chain joins TRBV29-1 to TRBJ1-1; D gene unclear. CDR1 is SQVTM, CDR2 ANQGSEA, per germline. This CDR3 spans 14 amino acids. The V end was cut by 4 bases, the J end by 5 bases, with 17 bases between. CDR3 loop: CSVVRGKEGTEAFF. The CDR3 DNA sequence: TGCAGCGTTGTGCGCGGTAAGGAGGGAACTGAAGCTTTCTTT.

The rearrangement uses TRBV5-1 and TRBJ2-1, with a tentative D call TRBD2 (6 bases). V was trimmed by 0 bases and J by 3 bases, leaving 10 bases between them. This CDR3 has 15 residues. CDR1 and CDR2 (germline): SGHRS, YFSETQ. In DNA form, the CDR3 reads TGCGCCAGCAGCTTGGCCCAGGGAGGCTACAATGAGCAGTTCTTC. Amino acids: CASSLAQGGYNEQFF.

The J gene is TRBJ2-1, the V gene TRBV7-2, with D perhaps matching TRBD1 or TRBD2 (6 bases each). Looked up from germline, CDR1 is SGHTA and CDR2 is FQGNSA. The CDR3 covers 16 residues. V gave up 6 bases and J gave up 0 bases, with 15 bases separating them. In DNA form, the CDR3 reads TGTGCCAGCAGTGATATGGGGGGCCCCTCCTACAATGAGCAGTTCTTC. Encoded protein: CASSDMGGPSYNEQFF. The full variable domain, rest sourced from reference TRBV7-2 and TRBJ2-1, is GAGVSQSPSNKVTEKGKDVELRCDPISGHTALYWYRQSLGQGLEFLIYFQGNSAPDKSGLPSDRFSAERTGGSVSTLTIQRTQQEDSAVYLCASSDMGGPSYNEQFFGPGTRLTVL.

CDR3 sequence reads: CASSKSRTHNEQFF. The CDR3 DNA reads as TGTGCCAGCAGCAAGTCCCGGACGCACAATGAGCAGTTCTTC. This chain links TRBV11-2 with TRBJ2-1; no reliable D call. Between the trimmed V and J ends, which lost 5 bases and 5 bases, there was a span of 13 bases. The CDR3 consists of 14 residues. CDR1 is SGHAT, CDR2 FQNNGV, per germline.

The genes are TRBV6-6 and TRBJ1-1; 8 positions match TRBD1. V lost 4 bases, J lost 11 bases, and 9 bases stayed unmatched. The germline V gene encodes CDR1 MNHNY and CDR2 SVGAGI (reference sequence). CDR3 length: 13 residues. The CDR3 DNA reads TGTGCCAGCAGTTTTGGGACAGGTAATCGTGCTTTCTTT. As protein: CASSFGTGNRAFF.

A word on this clone: Other DNA sequences in the same sample also yield this CDR3. The chain couples TRBV5-1 to TRBJ2-7; D is unresolved. CDR1 and CDR2 from the germline V gene are SGHRS and YFSETQ. The CDR3 covers 12 residues. Trimming left V 0 bases short and J 4 bases short, with 5 bases between. CDR3 in DNA: TGCGCCAGCAGCTTGGTCGGTTACGAGCAGTACTTC. Amino acid sequence: CASSLVGYEQYF.

J is TRBJ2-1 and V is TRBV6-7, with TRBD2 matching 16 bases. TRBV6-7 belongs to the ORF category, with a function that is uncertain. V was clipped by 5 bases and J by 5 bases; unmatched bases: 6. The CDR3 sequence is 17 residues long. The CDR3 DNA sequence: TGTGCCAGCAGTGCGGGACTAGCGGGGGGGCCCGACAATGAGCAGTTCTTC. This gives the protein CASSAGLAGGPDNEQFF.

Details on this clone: This specimen includes other DNA sequences encoding the same CDR3. The V call is TRBV10-1, the J call TRBJ1-1; a weak D match, TRBD1 (6 bases). Germline values: CDR1 WNHNN, CDR2 SYGVQD (reference sequence). The CDR3 runs to 13 residues. The V and J ends lost 4 bases and 1 base respectively, with 7 bases between them. CDR3 DNA sequence: TGCGCCAGCAGTGCACAGGGGAACACTGAAGCTTTCTTT. It codes for CASSAQGNTEAFF.

This rearrangement joins TRBV4-1 to TRBJ2-1; TRBD2 aligns across 11 bases. Germline lookup yields CDR1 MGHRA and CDR2 YSYEKL. The CDR3 totals 17 residues. Losses at the gene ends were 4 bases for V and 9 bases for J; bases not matched to a gene: 14. The CDR3, as DNA: TGCGCCAGCAGCCGAACAACTAGCGGGGGTGCGCGAGGTGAGCAGTTCTTC. It is translated as CASSRTTSGGARGEQFF.

The rearrangement joins TRBV5-1 to TRBJ2-1; the match to TRBD2 covers 12 bases. V shed 4 bases, J shed 7 bases, and the junction held 6 bases outside the gene matches. Germline-derived CDR1 and CDR2 are SGHRS and YFSETQ. The CDR3 is 15 amino acids. CDR3 nucleotides: TGCGCCAGCAGCGGGGGACTAGCGGGCGATAATGAGCAGTTCTTC. This encodes CASSGGLAGDNEQFF.

The rearrangement joins TRBV11-2 to TRBJ2-7; perhaps D is TRBD1 or TRBD2 (5 bases each). This CDR3 comprises 13 residues. Looked up from germline, CDR1 is SGHAT and CDR2 is FQNNGV. The ends were cut back, 5 bases at V and 6 bases at J, with 14 bases in the middle. The CDR3 reads CASSTPQGREQYF. Here the CDR3 DNA reads TGTGCCAGCAGCACCCCCCAGGGACGCGAGCAGTACTTC.

The J gene is TRBJ1-1, the V gene TRBV9; no firm D call. V shed 4 bases and J shed 4 bases, with 14 bases lying between them. CDR1 is SGDLS, CDR2 YYNGEE, per germline. The CDR3 covers 14 residues. Written as DNA, the CDR3 is TGTGCCAGCAGCCCCGGAACTAGGTCCACTGAAGCTTTCTTT. This codes for CASSPGTRSTEAFF.

The CDR3 loop is CASSTPGLATSTDTQYF. Written as DNA, the CDR3 is TGTGCCAGTAGTACCCCCGGACTAGCGACTAGCACAGATACGCAGTATTTT. The chain couples TRBV19 to TRBJ2-3; 9 bases line up with TRBD2. Germline CDR1 reads LNHDA; CDR2 reads SQIVND (reference sequence). This CDR3 comprises 17 residues. Trimming at V came to 4 bases and at J to 0 bases, leaving 8 bases not matched to a gene.

The genes are TRBV25-1 and TRBJ1-6; TRBD1 aligns across 8 bases. V was clipped by 8 bases and J by 5 bases; unmatched bases: 2. Per the germline V gene, CDR1 is MGHDK and CDR2 is SYGVNS. There are 13 residues in the CDR3. CDR3 nucleotide sequence: TGTGCCAGCGGACAGGGAGATAATTCACCCCTCCACTTT. Its protein product is CASGQGDNSPLHF.

The chain combines TRBV5-1 with TRBJ2-2; possible D gene TRBD1, 6 bases. V was shortened by 4 bases and J by 0 bases, with 7 bases between the two germline ends. Looked up from germline, CDR1 is SGHRS and CDR2 is YFSETQ. The CDR3 runs 14 residues. CDR3 region: CASSAGANTGELFF. Here the CDR3 DNA reads TGCGCCAGCAGCGCAGGGGCGAACACCGGGGAGCTGTTTTTT.

The chain recombines TRBV9 with TRBJ2-2; TRBD2 agrees at 8 bases. V was clipped by 0 bases and J by 2 bases; unmatched bases: 6. Per germline, CDR1 SGDLS and CDR2 YYNGEE. The CDR3 sequence is 17 residues long. For the CDR3, the DNA is TGTGCCAGCAGCGTAGGAGGGGCGGGGGGTAACACCGGGGAGCTGTTTTTT. Translating it yields CASSVGGAGGNTGELFF. The full variable domain, with the rest looked up from reference TRBV9 and TRBJ2-2, is DSGVTQTPKHLITATGQRVTLRCSPRSGDLSVYWYQQSLDQGLQFLIQYYNGEERAKGNILERFSAQQFPDLHSELNLSSLELGDSALYFCASSVGGAGGNTGELFFGEGSRLTVL.

J is TRBJ2-1 and V is TRBV9, with TRBD1 matching over 7 bases. The CDR3 has 15 amino acids. CDR1 is SGDLS, CDR2 YYNGEE, per germline. The V segment lost 3 bases and the J segment 5 bases; nucleotides outside the gene matches: 8. The CDR3 region is CASSATGTENNEQFF. For the CDR3, the DNA is TGTGCCAGCAGCGCTACCGGGACAGAGAACAATGAGCAGTTCTTC.